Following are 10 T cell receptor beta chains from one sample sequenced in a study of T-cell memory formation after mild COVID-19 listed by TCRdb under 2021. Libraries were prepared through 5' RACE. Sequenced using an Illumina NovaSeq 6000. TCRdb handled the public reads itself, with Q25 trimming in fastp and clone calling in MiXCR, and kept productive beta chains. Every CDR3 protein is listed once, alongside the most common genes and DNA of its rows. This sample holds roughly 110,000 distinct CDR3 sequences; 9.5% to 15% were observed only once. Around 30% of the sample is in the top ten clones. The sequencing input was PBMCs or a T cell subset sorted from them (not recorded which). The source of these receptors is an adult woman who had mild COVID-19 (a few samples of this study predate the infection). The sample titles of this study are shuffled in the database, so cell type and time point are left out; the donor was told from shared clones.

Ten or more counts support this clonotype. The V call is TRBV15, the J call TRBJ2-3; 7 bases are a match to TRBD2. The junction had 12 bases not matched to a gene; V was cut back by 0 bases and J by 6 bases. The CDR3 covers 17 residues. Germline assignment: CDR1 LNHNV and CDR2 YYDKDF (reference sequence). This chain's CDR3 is CATSREPRGGPVDTQYF. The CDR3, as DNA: TGTGCCACCAGCAGAGAACCGCGCGGGGGACCCGTTGATACGCAGTATTTT.

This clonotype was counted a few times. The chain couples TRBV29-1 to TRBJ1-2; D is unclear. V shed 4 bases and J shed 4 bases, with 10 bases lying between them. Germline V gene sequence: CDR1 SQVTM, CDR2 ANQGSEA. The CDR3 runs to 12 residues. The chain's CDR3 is CSVGGKVYGYTF. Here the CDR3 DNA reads TGCAGCGTTGGAGGGAAAGTCTATGGCTACACCTTC.

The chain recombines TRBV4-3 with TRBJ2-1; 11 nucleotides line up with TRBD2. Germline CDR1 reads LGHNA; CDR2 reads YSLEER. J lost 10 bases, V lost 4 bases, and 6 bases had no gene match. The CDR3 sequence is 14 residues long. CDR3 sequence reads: CASSRGLAGREQFF. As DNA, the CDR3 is TGCGCCAGCAGCCGCGGACTAGCGGGCAGGGAGCAGTTCTTC.

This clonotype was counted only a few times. The CDR3 spells CSAPARDNYGYTF. The CDR3 DNA is TGCAGTGCCCCCGCACGGGACAACTATGGCTACACCTTC. The V gene is TRBV20-1, the J gene TRBJ1-2; D might be TRBD1 (5 bases). V was trimmed by 6 bases and J by 2 bases, leaving 13 bases between them. This CDR3 is 13 amino acids long. CDR1 is DFQATT, CDR2 SNEGSKA, per germline (reference sequence).

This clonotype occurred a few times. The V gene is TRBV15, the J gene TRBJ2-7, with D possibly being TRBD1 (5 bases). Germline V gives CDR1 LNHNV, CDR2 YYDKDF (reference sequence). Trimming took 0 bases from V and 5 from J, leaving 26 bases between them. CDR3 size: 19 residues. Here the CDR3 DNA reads TGTGCCACCAGCAGAGAATTGTTTGTCAGGGAAAGCCCAAGTGACGAGCAGTACTTC. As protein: CATSRELFVRESPSDEQYF.

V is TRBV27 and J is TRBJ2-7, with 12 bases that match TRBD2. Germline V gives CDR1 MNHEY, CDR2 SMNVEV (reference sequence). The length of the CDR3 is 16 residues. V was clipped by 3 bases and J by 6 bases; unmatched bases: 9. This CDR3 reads CASSLETSGSLVEQYF. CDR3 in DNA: TGTGCCAGCAGTTTGGAGACTAGCGGGAGTTTGGTCGAGCAGTACTTC.

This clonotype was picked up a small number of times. CDR3 coding DNA: TGCGCCAGCAATTGGAGGGGGAGCTCCTACAATGAGCAGTTCTTC. Its protein is CASNWRGSSYNEQFF. The chain combines TRBV5-1 with TRBJ2-1; D may match TRBD1 or TRBD2 (6 bases each). Trimming left V 6 bases short and J 0 bases short, with 13 bases between. CDR1 and CDR2 (germline): SGHRS, YFSETQ. The CDR3 length is 15 residues.

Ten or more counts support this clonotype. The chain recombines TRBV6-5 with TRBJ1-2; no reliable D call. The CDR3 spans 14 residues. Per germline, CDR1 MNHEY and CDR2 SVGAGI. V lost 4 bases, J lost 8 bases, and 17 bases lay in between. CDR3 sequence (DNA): TGTGCCAGCAGTTCCGCGGACGGTCTGCGAGGCTACACCTTC. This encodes CASSSADGLRGYTF.

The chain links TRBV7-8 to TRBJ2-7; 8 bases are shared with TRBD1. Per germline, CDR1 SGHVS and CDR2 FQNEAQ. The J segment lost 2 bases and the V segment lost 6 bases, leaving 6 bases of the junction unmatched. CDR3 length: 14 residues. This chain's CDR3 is CASSSTGQAYEQYF. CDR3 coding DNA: TGTGCCAGCAGTTCGACGGGACAGGCCTACGAGCAGTACTTC.

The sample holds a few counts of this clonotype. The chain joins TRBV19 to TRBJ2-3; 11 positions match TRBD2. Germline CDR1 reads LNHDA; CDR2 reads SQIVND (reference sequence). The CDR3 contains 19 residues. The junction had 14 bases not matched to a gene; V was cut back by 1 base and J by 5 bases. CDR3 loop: CASSIVLGLAGGSKDTQYF. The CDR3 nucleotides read TGTGCCAGTAGTATAGTGCTGGGGCTAGCGGGAGGTTCCAAAGATACGCAGTATTTT.